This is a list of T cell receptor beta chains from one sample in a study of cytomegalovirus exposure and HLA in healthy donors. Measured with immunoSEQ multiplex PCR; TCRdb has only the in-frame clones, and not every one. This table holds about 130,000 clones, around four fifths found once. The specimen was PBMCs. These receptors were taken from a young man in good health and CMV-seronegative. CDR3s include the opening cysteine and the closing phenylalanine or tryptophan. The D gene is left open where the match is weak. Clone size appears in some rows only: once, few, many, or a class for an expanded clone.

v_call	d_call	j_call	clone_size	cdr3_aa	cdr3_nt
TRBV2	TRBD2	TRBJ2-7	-	CASSTTSGGAHEQYF	TGTGCCAGCAGTACTACTAGCGGGGGGGCTCACGAGCAGTACTTC
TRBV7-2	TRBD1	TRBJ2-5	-	CASKTGGRETQYF	TGTGCCAGCAAGACAGGGGGGCGAGAGACCCAGTACTTC
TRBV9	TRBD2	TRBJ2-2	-	CASSAIYGLAANTGELFF	TGTGCCAGCAGCGCAATTTACGGACTAGCGGCAAACACCGGGGAGCTGTTTTTT
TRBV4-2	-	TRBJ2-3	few	CASSQDPSSDTQYF	TGTGCCAGCAGCCAAGACCCGAGTTCAGATACGCAGTATTTT
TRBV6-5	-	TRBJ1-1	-	CASSYGAASNTEAFF	TGTGCCAGCAGTTACGGAGCGGCATCGAACACTGAAGCTTTCTTT
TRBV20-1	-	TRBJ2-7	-	CSASPSYEQYF	TGCAGTGCTAGCCCCAGCTACGAGCAGTACTTC
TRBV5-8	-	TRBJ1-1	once	CASSLYRYTEAFF	TGTGCCAGCAGCTTGTACCGGTACACTGAAGCTTTCTTT
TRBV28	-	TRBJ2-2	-	CASSSPGLKRELFF	TGTGCCAGCAGTTCCCCAGGACTCAAAAGGGAGCTGTTTTTT
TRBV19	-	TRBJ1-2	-	CASSRTPGYGYTF	TGTGCCAGTAGTCGGACACCGGGCTATGGCTACACCTTC
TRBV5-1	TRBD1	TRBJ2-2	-	CASSLLGQGTGELFF	TGCGCCAGCAGCTTGCTGGGACAGGGCACCGGGGAGCTGTTTTTT
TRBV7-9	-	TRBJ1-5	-	CSSSFGETPQHF	TGTTCCAGCAGCTTCGGGGAAACGCCCCAGCATTTT
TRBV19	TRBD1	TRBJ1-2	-	CASRPETGIGIYGYTF	TGTGCCAGTAGACCCGAGACAGGGATCGGGATCTATGGCTACACCTTC
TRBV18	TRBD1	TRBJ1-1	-	CASSRGQPYSNTEAFF	TGTGCCAGCTCACGGGGACAGCCCTATTCGAACACTGAAGCTTTCTTT
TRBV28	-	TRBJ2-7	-	CAATGTINEQYF	TGTGCCGCCACCGGGACAATCAACGAGCAGTACTTC
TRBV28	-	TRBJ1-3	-	CASNPGGGPTSGNTIYF	TGTGCCAGCAACCCCGGAGGAGGGCCTACCTCTGGAAACACCATATATTTT
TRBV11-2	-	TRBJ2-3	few	CASSFGVAYSTDTQYF	TGTGCCAGCAGCTTCGGGGTAGCCTATAGCACAGATACGCAGTATTTT
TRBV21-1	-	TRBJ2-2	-	CASSNSKSARAPNTGELFF	TGTGCCAGCAGCAATAGTAAATCGGCGAGGGCTCCGAACACCGGGGAGCTGTTTTTT
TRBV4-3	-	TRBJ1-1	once	CASSQDLIAGYRLDTEAFF	TGCGCCAGCAGCCAAGATTTGATCGCAGGGTATAGGCTTGACACTGAAGCTTTCTTT
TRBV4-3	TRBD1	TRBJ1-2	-	CASSLTLRDSNYGYTF	TGCGCCAGCAGCCTTACACTCCGGGACAGCAACTATGGCTACACCTTC
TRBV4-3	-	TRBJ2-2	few	CASSQDIPGHQMTTGELFF	TGCGCCAGCAGCCAAGATATCCCAGGACATCAAATGACCACCGGGGAGCTGTTTTTT
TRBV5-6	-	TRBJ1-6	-	CASSDSRAGNSPLHF	TGTGCCAGCAGCGATAGCAGGGCGGGGAATTCACCCCTCCACTTT
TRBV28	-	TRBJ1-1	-	CASSFRGNTEAFF	TGTGCCAGCAGTTTTAGGGGGAACACTGAAGCTTTCTTT
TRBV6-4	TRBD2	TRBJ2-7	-	CASTGLADPYEQYF	TGTGCCAGCACTGGACTAGCGGATCCCTACGAGCAGTACTTC
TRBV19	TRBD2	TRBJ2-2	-	CASSIAAGRRNFGELFF	TGTGCCAGTAGTATAGCCGCCGGGAGGCGGAATTTCGGGGAGCTGTTTTTT
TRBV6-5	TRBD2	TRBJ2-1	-	CASSYWASGPGEQFF	TGTGCCAGCAGTTACTGGGCTAGCGGACCTGGTGAGCAGTTCTTC
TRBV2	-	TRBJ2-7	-	CASSGTYPYEQYF	TGTGCCAGCAGTGGGACATACCCCTACGAGCAGTACTTC
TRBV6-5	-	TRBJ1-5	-	CASSKDTNQPQHF	TGTGCCAGCAGTAAGGACACAAATCAGCCCCAGCATTTT
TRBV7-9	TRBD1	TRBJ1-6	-	CASSYTGTENSPLHF	TGTGCCAGCAGCTATACCGGGACAGAAAATTCACCCCTCCACTTT
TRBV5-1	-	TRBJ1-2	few	CASSTDSPIGYTF	TGCGCCAGCAGCACAGACAGCCCTATAGGCTACACCTTC
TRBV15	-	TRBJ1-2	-	CATSGVNYGYTF	TGTGCCACCTCCGGAGTTAACTATGGCTACACCTTC
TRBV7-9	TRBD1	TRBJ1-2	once	CASSLADRASSGYTF	TGTGCCAGCAGCTTAGCCGACAGGGCTTCAAGTGGCTACACCTTC
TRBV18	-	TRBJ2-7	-	CASSPRDSKVYEQYF	TGTGCCAGCTCACCCCGGGACTCCAAGGTCTACGAGCAGTACTTC
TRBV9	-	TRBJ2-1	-	CASSVGRDYNEQFF	TGTGCCAGCAGCGTAGGCCGGGACTACAATGAGCAGTTCTTC
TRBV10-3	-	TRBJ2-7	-	CAISRSGDYEQYF	TGTGCCATCAGTAGGAGCGGAGACTACGAGCAGTACTTC
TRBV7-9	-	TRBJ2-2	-	CASSYKLKENGELFF	TGTGCCAGCAGCTATAAGCTTAAGGAGAACGGGGAGCTGTTTTTT
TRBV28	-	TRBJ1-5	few	CASSPPQGIRPQHF	TGTGCCAGCAGTCCCCCCCAGGGGATCCGGCCCCAGCATTTT
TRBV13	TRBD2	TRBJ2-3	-	CASSPTSGATDTQYF	TGTGCCAGCAGCCCGACTAGCGGGGCCACAGATACGCAGTATTTT
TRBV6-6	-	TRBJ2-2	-	CASSYPGAPQGGELFF	TGTGCCAGCAGTTACCCAGGGGCCCCCCAGGGCGGGGAGCTGTTTTTT
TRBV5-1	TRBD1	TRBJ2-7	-	CASSLAWTGGAEQYF	TGCGCCAGCAGCTTGGCTTGGACAGGGGGCGCCGAGCAGTACTTC
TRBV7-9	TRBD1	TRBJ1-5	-	CASSTGTGSGQPQHF	TGTGCCAGCAGCACCGGGACAGGGTCTGGCCAGCCCCAGCATTTT
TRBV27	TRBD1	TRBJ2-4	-	CASSLLTGGAKNIQYF	TGTGCCAGCAGTTTATTAACAGGGGGCGCCAAAAACATTCAGTACTTC
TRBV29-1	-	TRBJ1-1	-	CSVEGGLGAEAFF	TGCAGCGTTGAAGGTGGGTTAGGGGCTGAAGCTTTCTTT
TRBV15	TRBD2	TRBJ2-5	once	CATSTQTSKQETQYF	TGTGCCACCAGCACCCAGACTAGCAAACAAGAGACCCAGTACTTC
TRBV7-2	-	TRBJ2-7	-	CASTVSGVTYEQYF	TGTGCCAGCACCGTCTCGGGGGTAACCTACGAGCAGTACTTC
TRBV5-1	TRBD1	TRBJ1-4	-	CASSLATGRSEKLFF	TGCGCCAGCAGCTTGGCGACAGGGAGGAGTGAAAAACTGTTTTTT
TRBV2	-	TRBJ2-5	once	CASGGSPETQYF	TGTGCCAGCGGCGGGTCGCCGGAGACCCAGTACTTC
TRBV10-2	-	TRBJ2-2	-	CASSDPGYTGELFF	TGCGCCAGCAGTGATCCTGGCTACACCGGGGAGCTGTTTTTT
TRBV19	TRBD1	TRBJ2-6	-	CASSTTGTGAGANVLTF	TGTGCCAGTAGTACCACCGGGACAGGGGCTGGGGCCAACGTCCTGACTTTC
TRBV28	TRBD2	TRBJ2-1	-	CASSLGGRSGNEQFF	TGTGCCAGCAGTTTGGGCGGGAGGAGCGGTAATGAGCAGTTCTTC
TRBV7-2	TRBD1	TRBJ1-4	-	CASSLGPGQGFSLFF	TGTGCCAGCAGCTTAGGGCCGGGACAGGGTTTTTCACTGTTTTTT